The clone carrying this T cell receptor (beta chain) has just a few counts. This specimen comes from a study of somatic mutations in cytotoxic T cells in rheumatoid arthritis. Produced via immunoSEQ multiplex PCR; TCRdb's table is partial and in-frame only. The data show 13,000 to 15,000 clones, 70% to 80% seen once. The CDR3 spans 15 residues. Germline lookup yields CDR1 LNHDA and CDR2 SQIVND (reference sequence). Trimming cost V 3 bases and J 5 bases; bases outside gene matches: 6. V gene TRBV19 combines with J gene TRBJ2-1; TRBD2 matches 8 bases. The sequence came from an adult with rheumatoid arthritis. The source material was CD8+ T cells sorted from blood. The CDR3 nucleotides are TGTGCCAGTAGTATCTCGCGGGGGGCAAACAATGAGCAGTTCTTC. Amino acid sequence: CASSISRGANNEQFF.